This T cell receptor (beta chain) was found in a study of cytomegalovirus exposure and HLA in healthy donors. General study results and limits: There were reportedly fewer N-insertions in an Asian-associated ancestry cluster than the roughly 670-donor mean, in a later analysis. The sole available immune exposure information was CMV serostatus.

With 60 Vbeta and 13 Jbeta primers, the PCR was carried out. Sequencing used immunoSEQ multiplex PCR; TCRdb keeps in-frame clones, though not all of them. The sample yields about 180,000 clones, around 75% seen once. Turning to this clone: The antigen is unknown.

The source of this sequence is a male donor in good health and CMV-seronegative. Sequenced: PBMCs.

Here the CDR3 DNA reads TGTGCCAGCAGCTTAGTAGCGGGAGGTGCTAAAAACATTCAGTACTTC. Translating it yields CASSLVAGGAKNIQYF. The chain combines TRBV11-2 with TRBJ2-4, with 10 nucleotides matching TRBD2. V trimming: 1 base; J trimming: 4 bases; junction bases outside the gene matches: 4. The CDR3 sequence is 16 residues long. Germline-derived CDR1 and CDR2 are SGHAT and FQNNGV. The complete variable domain, with remaining parts taken from reference TRBV11-2 and TRBJ2-4, reads EAGVAQSPRYKIIEKRQSVAFWCNPISGHATLYWYQQILGQGPKLLIQFQNNGVVDDSQLPKDRFSAERLKGVDSTLKIQPAKLEDSAVYLCASSLVAGGAKNIQYFGAGTRLSVL.